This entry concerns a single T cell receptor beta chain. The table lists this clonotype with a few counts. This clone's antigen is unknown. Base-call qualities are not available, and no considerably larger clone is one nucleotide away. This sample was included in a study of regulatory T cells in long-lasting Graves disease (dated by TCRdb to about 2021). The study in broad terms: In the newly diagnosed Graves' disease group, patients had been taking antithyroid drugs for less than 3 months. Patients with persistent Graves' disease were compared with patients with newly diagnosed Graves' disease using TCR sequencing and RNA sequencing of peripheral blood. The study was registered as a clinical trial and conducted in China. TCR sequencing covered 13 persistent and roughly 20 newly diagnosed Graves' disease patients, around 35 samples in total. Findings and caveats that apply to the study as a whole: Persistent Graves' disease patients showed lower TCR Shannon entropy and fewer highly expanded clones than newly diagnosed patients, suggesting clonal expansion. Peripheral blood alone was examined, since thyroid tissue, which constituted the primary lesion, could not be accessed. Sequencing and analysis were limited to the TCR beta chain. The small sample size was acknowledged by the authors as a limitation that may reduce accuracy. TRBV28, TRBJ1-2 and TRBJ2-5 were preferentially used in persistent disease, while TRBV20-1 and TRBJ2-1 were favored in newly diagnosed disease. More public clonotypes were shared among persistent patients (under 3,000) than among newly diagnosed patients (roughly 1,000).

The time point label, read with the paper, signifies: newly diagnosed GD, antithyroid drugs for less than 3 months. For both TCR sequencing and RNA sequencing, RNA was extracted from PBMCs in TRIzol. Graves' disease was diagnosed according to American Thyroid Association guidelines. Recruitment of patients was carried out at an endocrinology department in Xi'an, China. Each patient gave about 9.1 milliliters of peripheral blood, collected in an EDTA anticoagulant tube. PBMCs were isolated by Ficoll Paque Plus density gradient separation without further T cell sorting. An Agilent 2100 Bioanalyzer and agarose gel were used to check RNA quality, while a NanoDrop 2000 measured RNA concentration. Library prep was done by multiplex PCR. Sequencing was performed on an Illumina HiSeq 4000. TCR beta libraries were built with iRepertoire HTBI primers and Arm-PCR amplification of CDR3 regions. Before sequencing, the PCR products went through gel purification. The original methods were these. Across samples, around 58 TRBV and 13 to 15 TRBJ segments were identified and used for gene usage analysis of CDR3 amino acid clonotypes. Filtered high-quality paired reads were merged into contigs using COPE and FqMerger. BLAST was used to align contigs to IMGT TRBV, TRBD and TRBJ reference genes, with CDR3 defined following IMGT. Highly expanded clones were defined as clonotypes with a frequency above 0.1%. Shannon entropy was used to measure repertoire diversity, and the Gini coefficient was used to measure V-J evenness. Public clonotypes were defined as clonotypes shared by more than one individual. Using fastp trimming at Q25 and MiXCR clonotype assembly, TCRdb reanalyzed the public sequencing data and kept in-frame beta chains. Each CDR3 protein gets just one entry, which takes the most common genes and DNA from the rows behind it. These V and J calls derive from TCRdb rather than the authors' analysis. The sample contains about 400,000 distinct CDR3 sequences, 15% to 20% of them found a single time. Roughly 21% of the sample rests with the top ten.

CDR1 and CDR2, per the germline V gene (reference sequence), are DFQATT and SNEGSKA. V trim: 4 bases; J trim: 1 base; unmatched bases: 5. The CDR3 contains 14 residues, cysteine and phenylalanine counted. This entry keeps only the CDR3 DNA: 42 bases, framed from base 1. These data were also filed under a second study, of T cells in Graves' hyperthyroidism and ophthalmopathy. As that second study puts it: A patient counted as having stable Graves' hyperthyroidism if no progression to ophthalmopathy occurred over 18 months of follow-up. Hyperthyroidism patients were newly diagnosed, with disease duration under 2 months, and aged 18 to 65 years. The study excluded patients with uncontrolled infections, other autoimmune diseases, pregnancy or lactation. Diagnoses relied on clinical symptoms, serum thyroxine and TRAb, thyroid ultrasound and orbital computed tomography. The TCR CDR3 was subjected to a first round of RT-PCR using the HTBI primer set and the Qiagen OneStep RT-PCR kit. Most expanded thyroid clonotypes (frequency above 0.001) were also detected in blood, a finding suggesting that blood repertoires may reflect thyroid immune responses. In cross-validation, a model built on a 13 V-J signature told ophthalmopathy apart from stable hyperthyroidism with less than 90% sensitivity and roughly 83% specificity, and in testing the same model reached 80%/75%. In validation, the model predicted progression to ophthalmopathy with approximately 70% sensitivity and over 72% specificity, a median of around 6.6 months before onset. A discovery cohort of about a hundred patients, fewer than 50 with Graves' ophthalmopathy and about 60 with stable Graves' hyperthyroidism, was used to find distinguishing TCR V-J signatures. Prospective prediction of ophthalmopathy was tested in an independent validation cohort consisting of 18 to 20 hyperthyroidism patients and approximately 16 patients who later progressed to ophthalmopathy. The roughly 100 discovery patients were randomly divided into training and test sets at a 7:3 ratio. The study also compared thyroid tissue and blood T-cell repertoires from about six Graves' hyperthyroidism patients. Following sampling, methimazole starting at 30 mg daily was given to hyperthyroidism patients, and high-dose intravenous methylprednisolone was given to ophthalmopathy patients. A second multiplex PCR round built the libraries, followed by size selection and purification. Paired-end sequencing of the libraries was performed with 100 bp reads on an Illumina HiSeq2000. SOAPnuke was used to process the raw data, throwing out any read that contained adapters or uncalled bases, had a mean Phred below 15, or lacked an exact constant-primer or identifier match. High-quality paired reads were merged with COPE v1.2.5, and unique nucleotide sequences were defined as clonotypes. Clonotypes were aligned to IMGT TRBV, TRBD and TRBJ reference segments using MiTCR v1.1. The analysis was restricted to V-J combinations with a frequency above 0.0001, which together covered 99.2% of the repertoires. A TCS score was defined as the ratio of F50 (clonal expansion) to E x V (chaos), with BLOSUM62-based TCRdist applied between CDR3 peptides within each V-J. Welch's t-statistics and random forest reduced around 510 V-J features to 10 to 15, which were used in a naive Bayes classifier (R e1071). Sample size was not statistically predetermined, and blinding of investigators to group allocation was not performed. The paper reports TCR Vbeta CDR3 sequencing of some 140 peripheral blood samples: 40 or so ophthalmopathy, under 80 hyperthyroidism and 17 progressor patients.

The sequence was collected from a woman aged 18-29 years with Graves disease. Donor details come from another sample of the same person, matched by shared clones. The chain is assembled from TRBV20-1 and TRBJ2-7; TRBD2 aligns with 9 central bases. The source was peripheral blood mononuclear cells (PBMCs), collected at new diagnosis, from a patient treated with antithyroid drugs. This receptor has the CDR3 CSAIESGRSYEQYF. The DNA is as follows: TGCAGTGCTATAGAAAGCGGGAGGTCCTACGAGCAGTACTTC.